Following are 21 T cell receptor beta chains from one sample sequenced in a study of T-cell reconstitution after alpha-beta-depleted transplantation in children. As it was prepared, the TCRbeta library received unique molecular identifiers. TCRdb re-derived calls from the PCR reads in MiXCR, one entry per CDR3 protein. The data contain 500,000 to 650,000 distinct CDR3 sequences, 10% to 15% of them seen just once; the ten biggest clones take up 2.2%. The sample consisted of PBMCs, mostly from graft donor cells, taken 360 days after TCRalphabeta/CD19-depleted stem cell transplant. These receptors all come from a male patient younger than 18 who had a stem cell transplant for acute myeloid leukemia, so the T cells may come from the graft donor.

The chain joins TRBV28 to TRBJ2-5; D possibly corresponds to TRBD2 (5 bases). Trimming pared 3 bases from V and 2 bases from J, leaving 10 bases between. CDR3 length: 14 amino acids. Germline V gives CDR1 MDHEN, CDR2 SYDVKM. CDR3 amino acids: CASSFNGMQETQYF. The CDR3 DNA reads TGTGCCAGCAGTTTTAACGGGATGCAAGAGACCCAGTACTTC.

This clonotype was found many times. The rearrangement links TRBV5-1 to TRBJ1-1, with D tentatively TRBD1 (6 bases). Deletions cut 4 bases from V and 0 bases from J, with 13 bases between. This CDR3 is built from 15 residues. Germline loops: CDR1 SGHRS, CDR2 YFSETQ. CDR3 sequence (DNA): TGCGCCAGCAGCCCCAGGGGAAGGCTGAACACTGAAGCTTTCTTT. Its protein product is CASSPRGRLNTEAFF.

Many counts were recorded for this clonotype. V gene TRBV2 combines with J gene TRBJ2-2, with 8 bases lining up with TRBD2. Germline values: CDR1 SNHLY, CDR2 FYNNEI. V trimming: 2 bases; J trimming: 0 bases; junction bases outside the gene matches: 14. This CDR3 is 20 amino acids long. CDR3 nucleotide sequence: TGTGCCAGCAGTGAATCTTTTGGACTAGCCGTAAATACGAACACCGGGGAGCTGTTTTTT. This sequence encodes CASSESFGLAVNTNTGELFF.

V gene TRBV20-1 combines with J gene TRBJ2-5; the match to TRBD1 covers 8 bases. CDR1 DFQATT and CDR2 SNEGSKA come from the germline V gene (reference sequence). The CDR3 has 15 residues. V lost 0 bases to trimming and J lost 4 bases; unmatched junction nucleotides: 7. CDR3 protein: CSARDRRTGRETQYF. The CDR3 DNA reads TGCAGTGCTAGAGATCGAAGGACAGGGAGAGAGACCCAGTACTTC.

This clonotype has at least ten counts. V gene TRBV4-2 combines with J gene TRBJ2-3, with D maybe TRBD1 (7 bases). Germline V gene data show CDR1 as LGHNA and CDR2 as YNFKEQ. The CDR3 spans 16 residues. The V gene lost 1 base and the J gene lost 3 bases, with 14 bases spanning the gap. The DNA of the CDR3 is TGTGCCAGCAGCCAAGTATGGCAGGGGGGAACAGATACGCAGTATTTT. Its protein product is CASSQVWQGGTDTQYF.

The table lists this clonotype with a few counts. This chain links TRBV6-5 with TRBJ2-1, with 8 bases lining up with TRBD2. This CDR3 comprises 12 residues. With V trimmed by 2 bases and J by 9 bases, 0 bases remained unmatched. CDR1 and CDR2 from the germline V gene are MNHEY and SVGAGI. CDR3 loop: CASSYAGGEQFF. In nucleotides, the CDR3 is TGTGCCAGCAGTTACGCGGGAGGTGAGCAGTTCTTC.

The chain uses TRBV27 and TRBJ1-5; 9 bases fit TRBD1. Trimming at V came to 8 bases and at J to 6 bases, leaving 5 bases not matched to a gene. From germline, CDR1 is MNHEY and CDR2 SMNVEV (reference sequence). The CDR3 extends over 13 amino acids. The CDR3: CASRTGGSQPQHF. Here the CDR3 DNA reads TGTGCCAGCCGTACAGGGGGCAGTCAGCCCCAGCATTTT.

The V and J genes are TRBV29-1 and TRBJ1-1; perhaps TRBD1 as D (5 bases). Trimming pared 6 bases from V and 0 bases from J, leaving 14 bases between. This CDR3 spans 14 amino acids. Germline CDR1 reads SQVTM; CDR2 reads ANQGSEA. The DNA of the CDR3 is TGCAGCGTGTTTTCAGGGCCCCTGAACACTGAAGCTTTCTTT. Translated: CSVFSGPLNTEAFF.

This clonotype was seen a handful of times. The V call is TRBV29-1, the J call TRBJ2-7, with a possible D match to TRBD2 (6 bases). Germline V CDR1 and CDR2: SQVTM, ANQGSEA. CDR3 length equals 13 residues. Trimming removed 3 bases at V and 0 bases at J, with 9 bases between. CDR3 sequence reads: CSVESSVSYEQYF. The CDR3 bases are TGCAGCGTTGAGTCTAGCGTCTCCTACGAGCAGTACTTC.

The chain employs TRBV30 and TRBJ2-3; TRBD2 might be the D (5 bases). With 1 base removed from V and 4 bases from J, the gap between germline ends came to 12 bases. Germline assignment: CDR1 GTSNPN and CDR2 SVGIG (reference sequence). The CDR3 is made up of 14 amino acids. In nucleotides, the CDR3 is TGTGCCTGGAGTGCGAGGGTTACCGCAGATACGCAGTATTTT. Its protein is CAWSARVTADTQYF.

This clonotype was counted a few times. V and J are TRBV9 and TRBJ2-2; 8 bases are a match to TRBD1. The CDR3 is made up of 16 amino acids. J gave up 4 bases and V 3 bases, and 8 bases lay outside the gene matches. From germline, CDR1 is SGDLS and CDR2 YYNGEE. CDR3 in DNA: TGTGCCAGCAGCGCCTGGGACAGGTCTATCACCGGGGAGCTGTTTTTT. This codes for CASSAWDRSITGELFF.

The chain joins TRBV12-3 or TRBV12-4 to TRBJ1-4; TRBD1 aligns across 8 bases. The CDR3 loop spans 16 amino acids. V lost 3 bases to trimming and J lost 8 bases; unmatched junction nucleotides: 11. The CDR3 loop is CASSLGRTGSGEKLFF. CDR3 sequence (DNA): TGTGCCAGCAGTTTGGGGCGGACAGGGTCGGGGGAAAAACTGTTTTTT.

The table lists this clonotype with many counts. The rearrangement uses TRBV9 and TRBJ2-2; no firm D call. The CDR3 covers 14 residues. Germline assignment: CDR1 SGDLS and CDR2 YYNGEE. Trimming took 2 bases from V and 3 from J, leaving 8 bases between them. CDR3 residues: CASSVLGDTGELFF. CDR3 nucleotides: TGTGCCAGCAGCGTCTTAGGTGACACCGGGGAGCTGTTTTTT. Together with reference TRBV9 and TRBJ2-2, the CDR3 gives the full variable domain: DSGVTQTPKHLITATGQRVTLRCSPRSGDLSVYWYQQSLDQGLQFLIQYYNGEERAKGNILERFSAQQFPDLHSELNLSSLELGDSALYFCASSVLGDTGELFFGEGSRLTVL.

This clonotype was counted between two and nine times. The chain employs TRBV10-3 and TRBJ2-1; possibly TRBD1 or TRBD2 for D (7 bases each). With 4 bases removed from V and 3 bases from J, the gap between germline ends came to 19 bases. This CDR3 is 17 amino acids long. The germline gives CDR1 ENHRY, CDR2 SYGVKD. DNA for the CDR3: TGTGCCATCAGTGGGGGGGGAACAGGGGTTATCTACAATGAGCAGTTCTTC. Amino acids: CAISGGGTGVIYNEQFF.

At least ten counts were recorded for this clonotype. This chain links TRBV24-1 with TRBJ2-1; maybe TRBD2 (6 bases). Trimming cost V 4 bases and J 2 bases, with 11 bases left between them. The CDR3 is 15 residues long. Germline V gene sequence: CDR1 KGHDR, CDR2 SFDVKD. The CDR3 is CATSEGLATYNEQFF. The DNA for the CDR3 is TGTGCCACCAGTGAGGGGCTAGCGACCTACAATGAGCAGTTCTTC.

The chain combines TRBV29-1 with TRBJ2-1; 11 bases agree with TRBD2. J was trimmed by 15 bases and V by 0 bases; bases with no gene match: 10. CDR1 is SQVTM, CDR2 ANQGSEA, per germline. The CDR3 length is 14 residues. CDR3 in amino acids: CSVEDQLAGGLGFF. The DNA of the CDR3 is TGCAGCGTTGAAGATCAGCTAGCGGGGGGTTTAGGGTTCTTC.

V is TRBV29-1 and J is TRBJ2-3; the match to TRBD1 covers 8 bases. The ends lost 7 bases at V and 6 bases at J; junction bases unmatched: 9. CDR3 length: 13 residues. Germline V gene data show CDR1 as SQVTM and CDR2 as ANQGSEA. DNA of the CDR3: TGCAGCGACGGACAGGGCGTAGGGGATACGCAGTATTTT. Translating it yields CSDGQGVGDTQYF.

Comment on this clonotype: The CDR3 ends on some other residue instead of the conserved phenylalanine or tryptophan, so this is likely a read error. Because the CDR3's place on the DNA is in doubt, the DNA is left out and the CDR3 is given as listed by TCRdb. The gene calls are TRBV20-1 and TRBJ2-1. A total of 8 residues make up the CDR3, ends included. Germline-derived CDR1 and CDR2 are DFQATT and SNEGSKA (reference sequence). The CDR3 sequence: CSARELGA.

This clonotype has more than one count but fewer than ten. The chain uses TRBV12-3 or TRBV12-4 and TRBJ2-7; 9 nucleotides agree with TRBD2. The CDR3 runs 16 residues. After removal of 2 bases from V and 3 bases from J, the junction contained 8 bases not matched to a gene. CDR3 amino acids: CASSLLIAGDGYEQYF. CDR3 nucleotide sequence: TGTGCCAGCAGTTTACTCATAGCGGGAGACGGCTACGAGCAGTACTTC.

There are a few counts of this clonotype. This sequence joins TRBV7-9 and TRBJ1-4, with no clear D. This CDR3 contains 14 residues. Trimming left V 4 bases short and J 4 bases short, with 10 bases between. Germline CDR1 is SEHNR and CDR2 is FQNEAQ (reference sequence). CDR3 DNA: TGTGCCAGCAGCTCACGGGCCGGTAATGAAAAACTGTTTTTT. This translates into CASSSRAGNEKLFF. The complete variable domain, with remaining parts taken from reference TRBV7-9 and TRBJ1-4, reads DTGVSQNPRHKITKRGQNVTFRCDPISEHNRLYWYRQTLGQGPEFLTYFQNEAQLEKSRLLSDRFSAERPKGSFSTLEIQRTEQGDSAMYLCASSSRAGNEKLFFGSGTQLSVL.

This clonotype was seen more than once but under ten times. The chain uses TRBV2 and TRBJ2-1, with TRBD2 matching 13 bases. V was clipped by 10 bases and J by 4 bases; unmatched bases: 7. Germline-derived CDR1 and CDR2 are SNHLY and FYNNEI. The CDR3 covers 15 residues. The CDR3 nucleotides are TGTGCCATCAGACTAGCGGGAGGATCATACAATGAGCAGTTCTTC. Protein sequence: CAIRLAGGSYNEQFF.